This T cell receptor beta chain was sequenced for a study of blood T cell repertoires in COVID-19. Across the whole study: Acute-phase and convalescent COVID-19 samples originated in the United States, Italy and Spain. T cells, B-cell-depleted T cells, or PBMCs provided the cDNA or gDNA that served as material.

Authors' analysis steps: Reference gene primers were amplified, and this amplification served to estimate nucleated cell counts. TCRdb's copy holds only in-frame clones and misses some; the assay was immunoSEQ multiplex PCR. That table supplies the V and J calls and clone size; D and trimming were determined from the DNA. The sample lists tens of thousands of clones; more than 75% were seen once. The CDR3 is made up of 15 amino acids. The V end was cut by 1 base, the J end by 9 bases, with 15 bases between. Germline CDR1 reads KGHDR; CDR2 reads SFDVKD. This clonotype was obtained from a man in his 70s with acute or convalescent COVID-19. Sequencing was carried out using peripheral blood. V and J are TRBV24-1 and TRBJ2-1, with D possibly matching TRBD1 (5 bases). The CDR3: CATSDFGQGVVEQFF. CDR3 DNA sequence: TGTGCCACCAGTGATTTCGGTCAGGGTGTGGTTGAGCAGTTCTTC.